This TCR beta chain was recovered during a study of graft-versus-host responses after intestinal transplantation. In the study overall: All recipients were given anti-thymocyte globulin induction, and tacrolimus and steroids were then administered for around three years.

Study findings and constraints: Investigators detected GvH clones in recipient marrow, with some emerging earlier in ileum or blood. Among circulating GvH clones, peak levels were associated with early post-transplant declines in HvG clones. The study found high graft-versus-host to host-versus-graft clonal ratios in allografts of patients with graft-donor T cell macrochimerism.

Worth noting for this clone: The antigen is unknown.

Some clones are missing from TCRdb's copy, which holds only in-frame ones; the method was immunoSEQ multiplex PCR. This table holds more than 85,000 clones, 80% to 95% found once. The CDR3 is 14 amino acids. The germline V gene encodes CDR1 SEHNR and CDR2 FQNEAQ (reference sequence). With V trimmed by 4 bases and J by 4 bases, 3 bases remained unmatched. The specimen was unstimulated CD8+ T cells sorted from spleen or lymph node cells, collected before intestinal transplant. This receptor was taken from a human donor who received an intestinal transplant. The V gene is TRBV7-9, the J gene TRBJ1-3, with 8 bases matching TRBD1. The CDR3 coding sequence is TGTGCCAGCAGCTCGACAGGGGTCGGAAACACCATATATTTT. Translated: CASSSTGVGNTIYF.